These 21 T cell receptor beta chains originate from one sample sequenced in a study of blood T cells in healthy people across ages. It was with a sample-barcoded 5' primer and a J-beta primer mix that a second PCR of about 7 to 12 cycles was run. TCRdb independently ran MiXCR on the 5' RACE reads; one entry per CDR3 protein. The sample consists of some 850,000 distinct CDR3 sequences, roughly 25% of them appearing once. The same data also went into a second study, on T cells of mothers and their children.

The specimen was blood. All receptors come from a boy younger than 18 in good health.

The rearrangement links TRBV20-1 to TRBJ2-7, with 7 bases matching TRBD2. CDR1 DFQATT and CDR2 SNEGSKA come from the germline V gene (reference sequence). This CDR3 has 15 residues. The V segment lost 3 bases and the J segment 1 base; nucleotides outside the gene matches: 9. DNA for the CDR3: TGCAGTGCTAGGGCAGATCTAGCGGAGTCCTACGAGCAGTACTTC. Translation gives CSARADLAESYEQYF.

The chain employs TRBV2 and TRBJ2-5; D unclear. In germline, CDR1 is SNHLY, CDR2 FYNNEI. Trimming took off 4 bases at V and 6 bases at J, with 12 bases between the two ends. This CDR3 is 13 amino acids long. The CDR3 coding sequence is TGTGCCAGCAGTGTCCTATCTTCGCAGACCCAGTACTTC. Residues: CASSVLSSQTQYF.

V gene TRBV11-3 combines with J gene TRBJ2-5; TRBD1 matches 7 bases. Trimming at V came to 1 base and at J to 1 base, leaving 6 bases not matched to a gene. This CDR3 comprises 16 residues. Germline V CDR1 and CDR2: SGHNT, YENEEA. The CDR3 DNA is TGTGCCAGCAGCTTAGGGTCCGGGACAGCCCAAGAGACCCAGTACTTC. Encoded protein: CASSLGSGTAQETQYF.

This clonotype was recorded a few times. V gene TRBV7-2 combines with J gene TRBJ2-3; no definite D call. The CDR3 totals 13 residues. V lost 5 bases and J lost 7, with 13 bases in between. Germline CDR1 and CDR2: SGHTA and FQGNSA. Written as DNA, the CDR3 is TGTGCCAGCAGCCTTACCGGGTCAAATACGCAGTATTTT. This encodes CASSLTGSNTQYF.

This sequence joins TRBV7-9 and TRBJ2-1; D tentatively reads TRBD1 or TRBD2 (5 bases each). Deletions cut 0 bases from V and 3 bases from J, with 12 bases between. Per germline, CDR1 SEHNR and CDR2 FQNEAQ (reference sequence). The CDR3 is 16 residues long. CDR3 nucleotide sequence: TGTGCCAGCAGCTTAGCCGGGACGATAAACTACAATGAGCAGTTCTTC. Translating it yields CASSLAGTINYNEQFF.

This clonotype came up a few times. The CDR3 DNA reads as TGTGCCAGCAGTTTACTTTATTCCCGGGACAGGGGGCCTCAGGACATTCAGTACTTC. It encodes CASSLLYSRDRGPQDIQYF. The rearrangement uses TRBV28 and TRBJ2-4; 12 nucleotides align to TRBD1. Germline-derived CDR1 and CDR2 are MDHEN and SYDVKM. The length of the CDR3 is 19 residues. With 2 bases clipped from V and 8 bases from J, the junction kept 16 bases outside the gene matches.

There are a few counts of this clonotype. The rearrangement joins TRBV7-9 to TRBJ1-3, with 8 bases fitting TRBD1. Unmatched junction bases numbered 8, after V lost 2 bases and J lost 2 bases. The CDR3 contains 17 residues. CDR1 is SEHNR, CDR2 FQNEAQ, per germline (reference sequence). The DNA for the CDR3 is TGTGCCAGCAGCTTATCAGGACAGGGCGGTCCTGGAAACACCATATATTTT. It encodes CASSLSGQGGPGNTIYF.

V and J are TRBV12-3 or TRBV12-4 and TRBJ2-1; weak D call: TRBD2 (5 bases). This CDR3 spans 14 amino acids. V dropped 5 bases and J dropped 7 bases, with 15 bases sitting between them. The CDR3, as DNA: TGTGCCAGCAGTCCCGAGGGTAATCGGAATGAGCAGTTCTTC. It is translated as CASSPEGNRNEQFF.

The chain combines TRBV7-9 with TRBJ2-1, with 9 positions matching TRBD2. In germline, CDR1 is SEHNR, CDR2 FQNEAQ (reference sequence). There are 18 residues in the CDR3. Trimming at V came to 5 bases and at J to 1 base, leaving 12 bases not matched to a gene. The CDR3 DNA reads as TGTGCCAGCAGCCCCAAGGGACTAGCCACTAATTCCTACAATGAGCAGTTCTTC. Protein product: CASSPKGLATNSYNEQFF.

This clonotype was seen only a few times. The chain couples TRBV7-9 to TRBJ1-1; no reliable D call. The length of the CDR3 is 12 residues. V was trimmed by 4 bases and J by 4 bases, leaving 7 bases between them. Germline V gene lookup returns CDR1 SEHNR and CDR2 FQNEAQ (reference sequence). CDR3 amino acids: CASSYTVTEAFF. The CDR3 nucleotides are TGTGCCAGCAGCTACACGGTCACTGAAGCTTTCTTT.

This clonotype was found a few times. The chain has TRBV5-5 and TRBJ2-7; a weak D match, TRBD2 (5 bases). This CDR3 region has 15 residues. The ends were cut back, 4 bases at V and 0 bases at J, with 14 bases in the middle. From germline, CDR1 is SGHKS and CDR2 YYEKEE (reference sequence). CDR3 residues: CASSPSASSSYEQYF. For the CDR3, the DNA is TGTGCCAGCAGCCCGTCGGCTAGCAGCTCCTACGAGCAGTACTTC.

This rearrangement joins TRBV21-1 to TRBJ2-5; the listed D gene, TRBD2, was not tested against the DNA. TRBV21-1 is noted as a pseudogene. The CDR3 totals 16 residues. DNA of the CDR3: TGTGCCAGTGCTGCATCGGGACTAGCGGCCCTGGAGACCCAGTACTTC. This sequence encodes CASAASGLAALETQYF.

On this clonotype: Lacking the conserved final phenylalanine or tryptophan, this CDR3 likely reflects a read error. The DNA is omitted, as the CDR3 cannot be located on it reliably, and the CDR3 follows TCRdb's listing. The CDR3 reads CATKLRGAFFSRL. This chain joins TRBV27 and TRBJ2-7; TRBD1 is the table's D call and was not checked against the DNA. The germline V gene has CDR1 MNHEY and CDR2 SMNVEV (reference sequence). Inclusive of both ends, the CDR3 amounts to 13 amino acids.

This rearrangement joins TRBV2 to TRBJ2-7; no definite D call. Looked up from germline, CDR1 is SNHLY and CDR2 is FYNNEI. V was cut by 5 bases and J by 0 bases, with 5 bases left in between. This CDR3 comprises 12 residues. For the CDR3, the DNA is TGTGCCAGCAGTAGGTTCTCCTACGAGCAGTACTTC. It codes for CASSRFSYEQYF.

The genes are TRBV12-3 or TRBV12-4 and TRBJ2-3, with 7 bases aligning to TRBD2. The CDR3 runs 14 residues. V dropped 7 bases and J dropped 1; count of bases not matched to a gene: 5. CDR3 protein: CASTRSGGTDTQYF. CDR3 DNA: TGTGCCAGCACCCGCAGCGGGGGCACAGATACGCAGTATTTT.

In this sample, this clonotype turned up a few times. The CDR3: CASSPRAGSKNIQYF. CDR3 bases: TGTGCCAGCAGTCCGAGGGCAGGGTCTAAAAACATTCAGTACTTC. The chain combines TRBV7-8 with TRBJ2-4; D possibly matches TRBD1 or TRBD2 (5 bases each). Germline V lookup: CDR1 SGHVS, CDR2 FQNEAQ. This CDR3 spans 15 amino acids. V shed 6 bases and J shed 4 bases, with 16 bases lying between them.

The chain recombines TRBV15 with TRBJ2-5; 9 bases line up with TRBD1. CDR1 LNHNV and CDR2 YYDKDF come from the germline V gene (reference sequence). The V and J ends lost 3 bases and 2 bases, in that order; junction bases with no gene match: 1. There are 14 residues in the CDR3. The CDR3 spells CATSRGTGQETQYF. The CDR3 DNA reads TGTGCCACCAGCAGGGGGACAGGGCAAGAGACCCAGTACTTC.

The rearrangement links TRBV29-1 to TRBJ2-1; unclear D gene. V was shortened by 4 bases and J by 0 bases, with 7 bases between the two germline ends. In germline, CDR1 is SQVTM, CDR2 ANQGSEA. The CDR3 loop spans 13 amino acids. CDR3 nucleotide sequence: TGCAGCGTTGGGACGCCCTCCTACAATGAGCAGTTCTTC. Amino acid sequence: CSVGTPSYNEQFF.

This clonotype was seen a handful of times. The chain combines TRBV6-5 with TRBJ2-7, with no clear D. V dropped 4 bases and J dropped 2 bases, with 15 bases sitting between them. The germline gives CDR1 MNHEY, CDR2 SVGAGI. The CDR3 consists of 15 residues. As DNA, the CDR3 is TGTGCCAGCAGTTTCACTCAATCCTCCCCCTACGAGCAGTACTTC. Residues: CASSFTQSSPYEQYF.

The chain recombines TRBV5-1 with TRBJ2-7; the match to TRBD1 covers 12 bases. This CDR3 is 15 amino acids long. Trimming took 4 bases from V and 2 from J; bases not matched to a gene: 4. Germline CDR1 and CDR2: SGHRS and YFSETQ. The DNA of the CDR3 is TGCGCCAGCAGCCCTGGGACAGGGGGCGCCTACGAGCAGTACTTC. It yields the protein CASSPGTGGAYEQYF.

This chain joins TRBV5-1 and TRBJ2-3; 8 nucleotides line up with TRBD2. V dropped 1 base and J dropped 4; count of bases not matched to a gene: 8. CDR3 length: 16 amino acids. Germline V gives CDR1 SGHRS, CDR2 YFSETQ. The CDR3 nucleotides read TGCGCCAGCAGCTTGATCGGCGGGGGGATATCAGATACGCAGTATTTT. This encodes CASSLIGGGISDTQYF.